This T cell receptor (beta chain) was identified in a study of blood T cell repertoires in COVID-19. In the study overall: There were acute and convalescent COVID-19 samples, and they came from the United States, Italy and Spain. The analysed material was cDNA or gDNA that came from T cells, B-cell-depleted T cells, or PBMCs.

Authors' analysis steps: Reference gene primer amplification in the assay estimated nucleated cell counts. Libraries were prepared by immunoSEQ multiplex PCR; TCRdb keeps only in-frame clonotypes and omits some of them. V and J calls and clone size are those listed in that table; D and trimming were worked out from the DNA. The profile shows around 250,000 clones, about 82% of them singletons. Trimming removed 4 bases at V and 5 bases at J, with 17 bases between. Germline CDR1 reads MGHDK; CDR2 reads SYGVNS. CDR3 length equals 16 residues. This TCR derives from an elderly man with acute or convalescent COVID-19. The rearrangement joins TRBV25-1 to TRBJ1-4, with unresolved D. The specimen was peripheral blood. As DNA, the CDR3 is TGTGCCAGCAGTGCCCGGACTGCCGTCTTCAATGAAAAACTGTTTTTT. Translating it yields CASSARTAVFNEKLFF.